The source of this T cell receptor beta chain is a study of blood T cell repertoires in COVID-19. Study at large: The study drew acute and convalescent COVID-19 samples from the United States, Italy and Spain. T cells, B-cell-depleted T cells, or PBMCs provided the cDNA or gDNA that served as material.

In the original workflow: Reference gene primers were amplified, and this amplification served to estimate nucleated cell counts. Libraries were prepared by immunoSEQ multiplex PCR; TCRdb keeps only in-frame clonotypes and omits some of them. Clone size and the V and J calls come from that table; the DNA yielded D and trimming. The data contain around 170,000 clones, around 83% of them singletons. CDR1 is SNHLY, CDR2 FYNNEI, per germline. V lost 4 bases to trimming and J lost 6 bases; unmatched junction nucleotides: 9. This CDR3 comprises 16 residues. This sequence originates from a middle-aged woman with acute or convalescent COVID-19. Specimen: peripheral blood. The chain joins TRBV2 to TRBJ1-2; 12 nucleotides match TRBD1. This CDR3 is CASSGSGTGGADGYTF. CDR3 bases: TGTGCCAGCAGTGGGTCCGGGACAGGGGGCGCGGATGGCTACACCTTC.